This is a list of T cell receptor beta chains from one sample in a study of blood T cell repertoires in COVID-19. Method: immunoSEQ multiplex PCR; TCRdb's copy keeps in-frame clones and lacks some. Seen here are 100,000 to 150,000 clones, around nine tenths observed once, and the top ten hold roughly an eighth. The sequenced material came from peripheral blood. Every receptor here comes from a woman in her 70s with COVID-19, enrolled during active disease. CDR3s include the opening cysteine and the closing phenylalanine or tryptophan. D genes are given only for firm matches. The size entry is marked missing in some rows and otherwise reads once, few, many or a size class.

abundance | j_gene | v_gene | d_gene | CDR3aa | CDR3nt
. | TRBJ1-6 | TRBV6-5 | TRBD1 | CAGTARNSPLHF | TGTGCGGGGACAGCGCGTAATTCACCCCTCCACTTT
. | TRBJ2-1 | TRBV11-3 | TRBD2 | CASSPGLAGESYNEQFF | TGTGCCAGCAGCCCAGGACTAGCGGGGGAATCCTACAATGAGCAGTTCTTC
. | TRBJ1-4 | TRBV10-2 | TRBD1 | CASGQGREKLFF | TGCGCCAGCGGACAGGGTCGTGAAAAACTGTTTTTT
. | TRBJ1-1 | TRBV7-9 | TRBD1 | CASSPRTGKVFF | TGTGCCAGCAGCCCCCGGACAGGGAAGGTATTCTTT
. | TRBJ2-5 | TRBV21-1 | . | CASSKALNPRDGKQETQYF | TGTGCCAGCAGCAAAGCGCTAAATCCGCGGGACGGAAAACAAGAGACCCAGTACTTC
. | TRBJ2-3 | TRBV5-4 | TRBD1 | CASSLDRGLNTDTQYF | TGTGCCAGCAGCTTGGACAGGGGGCTCAACACAGATACGCAGTATTTT
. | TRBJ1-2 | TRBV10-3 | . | CAISEPGVANYGYTF | TGTGCCATCAGTGAGCCGGGGGTAGCTAACTATGGCTACACCTTC
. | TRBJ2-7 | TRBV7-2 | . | CASSLDAGAPYEQYF | TGTGCCAGCAGCTTAGATGCGGGGGCTCCCTACGAGCAGTACTTC
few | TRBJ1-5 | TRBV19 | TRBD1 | CASSHTGEGQPQHF | TGTGCCAGTAGCCATACAGGGGAAGGTCAGCCCCAGCATTTT
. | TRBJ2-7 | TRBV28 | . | CASSLPYEQYF | TGTGCCAGCAGCCTACCTTACGAGCAGTACTTC
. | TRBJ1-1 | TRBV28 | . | CASSFWQGNTEAFF | TGTGCCAGCAGTTTTTGGCAGGGAAACACTGAAGCTTTCTTT
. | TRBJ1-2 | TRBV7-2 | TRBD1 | CASSFPPTGGYGYTF | TGTGCCAGCAGCTTCCCCCCGACAGGGGGCTATGGCTACACCTTC
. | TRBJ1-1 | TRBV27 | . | CASNNRASEAFF | TGTGCCAGCAACAACAGGGCGTCTGAAGCTTTCTTT
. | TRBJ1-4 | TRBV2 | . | CASGALKGNEKLFF | TGTGCCAGCGGGGCTTTGAAGGGAAATGAAAAACTGTTTTTT
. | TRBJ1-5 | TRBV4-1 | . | CASSQGGLGNQPQHF | TGCGCCAGCAGCCAAGGGGGACTCGGCAATCAGCCCCAGCATTTT
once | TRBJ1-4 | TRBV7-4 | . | CASSLKAEAGAANEKLFF | TGTGCCAGCAGCTTAAAGGCGGAGGCGGGGGCGGCTAATGAAAAACTGTTTTTT
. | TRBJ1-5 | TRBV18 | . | CASSPKGDRSNQPQHF | TGTGCCAGCTCACCAAAAGGGGATCGTAGCAATCAGCCCCAGCATTTT
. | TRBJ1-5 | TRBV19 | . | CASSLIDSNNQPQHF | TGTGCCAGTAGTCTTATAGACAGCAACAATCAGCCCCAGCATTTT
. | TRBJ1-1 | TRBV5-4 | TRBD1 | CASSSPRDRVNTEAFF | TGTGCCAGCAGCAGCCCCCGGGACAGGGTGAACACTGAAGCTTTCTTT
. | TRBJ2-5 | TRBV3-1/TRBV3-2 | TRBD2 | CASSAGTSGTRQETQYF | TGTGCCAGCAGCGCGGGGACTAGCGGAACCCGCCAAGAGACCCAGTACTTC
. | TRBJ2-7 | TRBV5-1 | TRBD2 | CPPRPGGAGASSYEQYF | TGCCCCCCCCGCCCGGGGGGGGCGGGGGCATCCTCCTACGAGCAGTACTTC
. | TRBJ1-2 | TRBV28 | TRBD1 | CASSPSGQSVYGYTF | TGTGCCAGCAGCCCATCGGGACAGTCGGTCTATGGCTACACCTTC
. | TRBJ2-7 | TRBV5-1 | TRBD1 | CASSSMTGNYEQYF | TGCGCCAGCAGCTCTATGACAGGGAACTACGAGCAGTACTTC
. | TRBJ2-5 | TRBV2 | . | CASRPRDRQETQYF | TGTGCCAGCAGGCCGCGGGACCGTCAAGAGACCCAGTACTTC
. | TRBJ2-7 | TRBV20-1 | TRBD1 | CSASDRDRGSYEQYF | TGCAGTGCGAGTGACCGGGACAGGGGTTCCTACGAGCAGTACTTC
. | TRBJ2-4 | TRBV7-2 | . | CASSLGLAGAGNIQYF | TGTGCCAGCAGCTTAGGCCTGGCGGGGGCGGGGAACATTCAGTACTTC
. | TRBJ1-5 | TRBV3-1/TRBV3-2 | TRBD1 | CASSQGDRGPSFGQPQHF | TGTGCCAGCAGCCAGGGGGACAGGGGGCCGTCGTTTGGTCAGCCCCAGCATTTT
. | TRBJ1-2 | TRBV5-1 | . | CASSLGQSNYGYTF | TGCGCCAGCAGCTTGGGACAGTCTAACTATGGCTACACCTTC
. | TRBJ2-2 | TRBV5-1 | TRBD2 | CASSFEPSGKNTGELFF | TGCGCCAGCAGCTTTGAGCCTAGCGGGAAGAACACCGGGGAGCTGTTTTTT
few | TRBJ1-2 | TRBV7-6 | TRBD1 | CASSLVASTGGSNYGYTF | TGTGCCAGCAGCTTAGTCGCGAGCACAGGGGGGTCTAACTATGGCTACACCTTC
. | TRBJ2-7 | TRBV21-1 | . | CASSNGGARGAGGNYEQYF | TGTGCCAGCAGCAACGGGGGCGCCCGGGGGGCGGGGGGGAACTACGAGCAGTACTTC
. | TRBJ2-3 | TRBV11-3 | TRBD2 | CASSLARAGGPNTDTQYF | TGTGCCAGCAGCTTAGCTCGAGCGGGGGGGCCAAACACAGATACGCAGTATTTT
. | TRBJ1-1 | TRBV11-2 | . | CASSLDHGGGNTEAFF | TGTGCCAGCAGCTTAGATCACGGGGGGGGGAACACTGAAGCTTTCTTT
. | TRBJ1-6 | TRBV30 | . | CAWSREPEGSPLHF | TGTGCCTGGAGTCGAGAGCCTGAGGGTTCACCCCTCCACTTT
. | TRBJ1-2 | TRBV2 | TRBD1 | CASSAFTGGIDGYTF | TGTGCCAGCAGTGCGTTTACAGGGGGCATCGATGGCTACACCTTC
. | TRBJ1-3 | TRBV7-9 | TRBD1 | CASSWDRVGGNTIYF | TGTGCCAGCAGTTGGGACAGGGTCGGTGGAAACACCATATATTTT
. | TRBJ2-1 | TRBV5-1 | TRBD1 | CASSGRDRAYNEQFF | TGCGCCAGCAGCGGCCGGGACAGGGCCTACAATGAGCAGTTCTTC
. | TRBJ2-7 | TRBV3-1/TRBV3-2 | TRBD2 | CASSQDPSGGAGRYEQYF | TGTGCCAGCAGCCAAGATCCTAGCGGGGGGGCCGGTCGCTACGAGCAGTACTTC
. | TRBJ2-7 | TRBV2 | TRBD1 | CASSRTGPLSYEQYF | TGTGCCAGCAGTCGGACAGGACCCCTCTCCTACGAGCAGTACTTC
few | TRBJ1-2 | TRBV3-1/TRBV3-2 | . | CASSHRDPGYGYTF | TGTGCCAGCAGCCATCGAGATCCGGGCTATGGCTACACCTTC
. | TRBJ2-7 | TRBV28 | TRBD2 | CASSLILAGAGQYF | TGTGCCAGCAGTTTAATACTAGCGGGGGCCGGGCAGTACTTC
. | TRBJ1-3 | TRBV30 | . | CAWSARQVSGNTIYF | TGTGCCTGGAGTGCACGACAAGTCTCTGGAAACACCATATATTTT
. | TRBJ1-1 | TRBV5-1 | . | CASSSLLSTTEAFF | TGCGCCAGCAGCTCCCTCTTGTCTACCACTGAAGCTTTCTTT
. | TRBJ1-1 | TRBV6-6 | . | CASSYREEVTEAFF | TGTGCCAGCAGTTACCGCGAAGAAGTCACTGAAGCTTTCTTT
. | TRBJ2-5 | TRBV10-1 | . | CASSDFRALETQYF | TGCGCCAGCAGTGATTTCCGAGCACTGGAGACCCAGTACTTC
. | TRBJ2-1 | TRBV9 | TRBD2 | CASSPRTSFNEQFF | TGTGCCAGCAGCCCTAGGACTAGCTTCAATGAGCAGTTCTTC
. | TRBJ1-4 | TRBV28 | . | CASSLVGRGGEKLFF | TGTGCCAGCAGTTTAGTGGGCAGGGGCGGGGAAAAACTGTTTTTT